Listed here is a single TCR beta chain. Its antigen is not known. A roughly 120-subject validation cohort, separate from the 666-subject first cohort, supplied the donors. This sample is part of a study of cytomegalovirus exposure and HLA in healthy donors. The CDR3 runs to 13 residues. CDR1 and CDR2 (germline): MDHEN, SYDVKM. V dropped 6 bases and J dropped 4; count of bases not matched to a gene: 3. TCRdb's copy holds only in-frame clones and misses some; the assay was immunoSEQ multiplex PCR. The sample consists of about 160,000 clones, 84% of them appearing once. Regarding the study as a whole: In vitro confirmation showed three CMV-associated chains to be CMV antigen specific.

The J gene is TRBJ2-5, the V gene TRBV28, with 9 bases lining up with TRBD1. This TCR came from a man aged 25 to 45 in good health and CMV-seropositive. The specimen was PBMCs. CDR3 sequence: CASRGTGRETQYF. Here the CDR3 DNA reads TGTGCCAGCAGGGGGACAGGGCGAGAGACCCAGTACTTC.